Presented here are 20 T cell receptor beta chains from one specimen sequenced in a study of resident and recirculating memory T cells in vitiligo. Sequencing was performed with immunoSEQ multiplex PCR; in TCRdb, only in-frame clones are kept and a portion is missing. The sample yields roughly 80,000 clones, about 90% seen once. Sequencing was done on a sample of blood. These receptor sequences come from a male donor with vitiligo.

J is TRBJ2-2 and V is TRBV4-1, with a weak D call TRBD2 (5 bases). CDR3 length equals 16 residues. CDR1 and CDR2 (germline): MGHRA, YSYEKL. The V gene lost 6 bases and the J gene lost 0 bases, with 14 bases spanning the gap. CDR3 sequence reads: CASSQRAGTNTGELFF. The CDR3 DNA is TGCGCCAGCAGTCAAAGGGCGGGTACGAACACCGGGGAGCTGTTTTTT.

The chain links TRBV19 to TRBJ1-5, with D possibly being TRBD1 (6 bases). The CDR3 loop spans 17 amino acids. The V end lost 3 bases, the J end lost 0 bases, and 15 bases lay between the germline ends. Germline V gives CDR1 LNHDA, CDR2 SQIVND (reference sequence). This chain's CDR3 is CASSMGQGLYSNQPQHF. In nucleotides, the CDR3 is TGTGCCAGTAGTATGGGGCAGGGGCTGTATAGCAATCAGCCCCAGCATTTT.

V and J are TRBV29-1 and TRBJ2-3, with 11 bases aligning to TRBD2. Germline CDR1 reads SQVTM; CDR2 reads ANQGSEA. With 3 bases clipped from V and 2 bases from J, the junction kept 4 bases outside the gene matches. There are 15 residues in the CDR3. CDR3 in amino acids: CSVEGTSGPTDTQYF. The CDR3 nucleotides are TGCAGCGTTGAGGGGACTAGCGGTCCCACAGATACGCAGTATTTT.

The J gene is TRBJ2-7, the V gene TRBV4-3, with TRBD2 as a possible D gene (7 bases). The CDR3 is 14 amino acids. The V end was cut by 3 bases, the J end by 6 bases, with 15 bases between. Per the germline V gene, CDR1 is LGHNA and CDR2 is YSLEER. CDR3 DNA: TGCGCCAGCAGCCAGGGCCGGGGGGCGGGCGAGCAGTACTTC. Protein product: CASSQGRGAGEQYF.

The V and J genes are TRBV6-1 and TRBJ1-2; D remains unclear. CDR1 and CDR2 from the germline V gene are MNHNS and SASEGT. The V and J ends lost 0 bases and 4 bases respectively, with 12 bases between them. This CDR3 spans 15 amino acids. The CDR3: CASSEAWEDPYGYTF. The CDR3, as DNA: TGTGCCAGCAGTGAAGCCTGGGAGGATCCCTATGGCTACACCTTC.

This chain links TRBV29-1 with TRBJ1-1; D perhaps matches TRBD1 (5 bases). V lost 2 bases, J lost 10 bases, and 17 bases lay in between. From germline, CDR1 is SQVTM and CDR2 ANQGSEA. The CDR3 is 13 residues long. CDR3: CSVEFPALRGAFF. CDR3 coding DNA: TGCAGCGTTGAATTCCCTGCCCTAAGGGGAGCTTTCTTT.

V is TRBV6-5 and J is TRBJ1-1, with TRBD1 matching over 7 bases. Trimming at V came to 7 bases and at J to 3 bases, leaving 8 bases not matched to a gene. Germline V lookup: CDR1 MNHEY, CDR2 SVGAGI. The CDR3 totals 14 residues. The CDR3 reads CASIDRATDTEAFF. The CDR3, as DNA: TGTGCCAGCATCGACAGGGCTACGGACACTGAAGCTTTCTTT.

A single count supports this clone. This chain links TRBV5-1 with TRBJ2-7; 10 nucleotides line up with TRBD2. V lost 4 bases, J lost 0 bases, and 10 bases stayed unmatched. This CDR3 is 17 amino acids long. Germline CDR1 and CDR2: SGHRS and YFSETQ. The CDR3 region is CASSTRTSGSSSYEQYF. The CDR3 DNA sequence: TGCGCCAGCAGCACGCGGACTAGCGGCTCGAGCTCCTACGAGCAGTACTTC.

This rearrangement joins TRBV6-5 to TRBJ2-5; D ambiguous. CDR1 and CDR2 from the germline V gene are MNHEY and SVGAGI. Trimming stripped 5 bases from V and 4 bases from J, with 11 bases between. This CDR3 contains 13 residues. The CDR3 DNA sequence: TGTGCCAGCAGTAGATTCTCGGGAGAGACCCAGTACTTC. Translation gives CASSRFSGETQYF.

The CDR3 is CASSFDSFPSGNTIYF. DNA of the CDR3: TGTGCCAGCAGCTTTGACAGCTTCCCCTCTGGAAACACCATATATTTT. The chain uses TRBV5-5 and TRBJ1-3, with D maybe TRBD1 (5 bases). The CDR3 is 16 amino acids. The V gene lost 2 bases and the J gene lost 0 bases, with 12 bases spanning the gap. Looked up from germline, CDR1 is SGHKS and CDR2 is YYEKEE (reference sequence).

The CDR3, as DNA: TGTGCCAGCAGGCCGGTCCAAGCTAACTATGGCTACACCTTC. Protein sequence: CASRPVQANYGYTF. The chain employs TRBV6-4 and TRBJ1-2; D not certain. This CDR3 contains 14 residues. V was trimmed by 6 bases and J by 0 bases, leaving 11 bases between them. Germline V gives CDR1 MRHNA, CDR2 SNTAGT.

J is TRBJ1-5 and V is TRBV27; D is unresolved. V lost 4 bases to trimming and J lost 2 bases, with 18 bases between them. The germline gives CDR1 MNHEY, CDR2 SMNVEV (reference sequence). This CDR3 has 17 amino acids. For the CDR3, the DNA is TGTGCCAGCAGTTCACGGGTAACCGAGAGGGGCAATCAGCCCCAGCATTTT. The encoded protein is CASSSRVTERGNQPQHF.

The J gene is TRBJ2-1, the V gene TRBV2, with a tentative D call TRBD1 (5 bases). The CDR3 is 15 amino acids. Trimming took 3 bases from V and 1 from J, leaving 10 bases between them. The V gene's germline CDR1 is SNHLY and CDR2 FYNNEI. This CDR3 is CASSDKGVSYNEQFF. The CDR3 DNA sequence: TGTGCCAGCAGTGATAAAGGGGTTTCCTACAATGAGCAGTTCTTC. Based on the CDR3 plus reference TRBV2 and TRBJ2-1, the full variable domain is EPEVTQTPSHQVTQMGQEVILRCVPISNHLYFYWYRQILGQKVEFLVSFYNNEISEKSEIFDDQFSVERPDGSNFTLKIRSTKLEDSAMYFCASSDKGVSYNEQFFGPGTRLTVL.

This rearrangement joins TRBV5-4 to TRBJ2-7; a weak D match, TRBD1 (6 bases). CDR3 length equals 18 residues. The V gene's germline CDR1 is SGHNT and CDR2 YYREEE (reference sequence). Between the trimmed V and J ends, which lost 0 bases and 2 bases, there was a span of 21 bases. This CDR3 is CASSLAGRTAQKTYEQYF. CDR3 DNA sequence: TGTGCCAGCAGCTTGGCCGGACGGACAGCACAAAAAACCTACGAGCAGTACTTC. Using reference TRBV5-4 and TRBJ2-7 for the parts outside the CDR3, the full variable domain is ETGVTQSPTHLIKTRGQQVTLRCSSQSGHNTVSWYQQALGQGPQFIFQYYREEENGRGNFPPRFSGLQFPNYSSELNVNALELDDSALYLCASSLAGRTAQKTYEQYFGPGTRLTVT.

The CDR3 DNA sequence: TGTGCCAGCAGCTTGGGACTGAACACAGATACGCAGTATTTT. Its translation is CASSLGLNTDTQYF. This rearrangement joins TRBV7-9 to TRBJ2-3; weak D call: TRBD2 (6 bases). Germline CDR1 and CDR2: SEHNR and FQNEAQ (reference sequence). The CDR3 contains 14 residues. V was trimmed by 3 bases and J by 2 bases, leaving 9 bases between them. The full variable domain, completed using reference TRBV7-9 and TRBJ2-3, is DTGVSQNPRHKITKRGQNVTFRCDPISEHNRLYWYRQTLGQGPEFLTYFQNEAQLEKSRLLSDRFSAERPKGSFSTLEIQRTEQGDSAMYLCASSLGLNTDTQYFGPGTRLTVL.

J is TRBJ1-4 and V is TRBV6-1, with 8 positions matching TRBD1. From germline, CDR1 is MNHNS and CDR2 SASEGT. The CDR3 spans 14 residues. V lost 6 bases and J lost 6; bases outside the gene matches: 6. As DNA, the CDR3 is TGTGCCAGCAGGGCCGAGACAGGGGATGAAAAACTGTTTTTT. Residues: CASRAETGDEKLFF.

The J gene is TRBJ2-5, the V gene TRBV4-2; 9 positions match TRBD2. Germline-derived CDR1 and CDR2 are LGHNA and YNFKEQ. The CDR3 is 16 amino acids. V shed 2 bases, J shed 9 bases, and the junction held 13 bases outside the gene matches. The CDR3 coding sequence is TGTGCCAGCAGCCAACTCACTAGCGGGTCCGTTTATTCCCAGTACTTC. Encoded protein: CASSQLTSGSVYSQYF.

V and J are TRBV28 and TRBJ1-1; 7 bases are a match to TRBD1. J was trimmed by 1 base and V by 6 bases; bases with no gene match: 5. Germline V gives CDR1 MDHEN, CDR2 SYDVKM. The CDR3 contains 14 residues. DNA of the CDR3: TGTGCCAGCAGCCTAACAGGGGAGAACACTGAAGCTTTCTTT. Translated, it gives CASSLTGENTEAFF.

This chain connects TRBV5-1 to TRBJ2-7; D is unclear. The CDR3 runs to 12 residues. The germline V gene encodes CDR1 SGHRS and CDR2 YFSETQ. V lost 4 bases and J 4 bases, leaving 9 bases between the germline ends. This CDR3 is CASSPQNYEQYF. The CDR3 DNA reads as TGCGCCAGCAGCCCCCAGAATTACGAGCAGTACTTC. Together with reference TRBV5-1 and TRBJ2-7, the CDR3 gives the full variable domain: KAGVTQTPRYLIKTRGQQVTLSCSPISGHRSVSWYQQTPGQGLQFLFEYFSETQRNKGNFPGRFSGRQFSNSRSEMNVSTLELGDSALYLCASSPQNYEQYFGPGTRLTVT.

This chain joins TRBV28 and TRBJ1-5, with 10 bases identical to TRBD1. This CDR3 region has 15 residues. V shed 5 bases and J 9 bases; nucleotides not matched to a gene: 10. CDR1 is MDHEN and CDR2 is SYDVKM in the germline V gene. The CDR3 sequence is CASSLPTGGIGPQHF. In DNA, the CDR3 is TGTGCCAGCAGTCTACCGACAGGGGGCATAGGGCCCCAGCATTTT.